The 5 T cell receptor beta chains reported below all come from one sample, sequenced in a study of blood T cell repertoires in COVID-19. Profiled with immunoSEQ multiplex PCR; TCRdb holds only in-frame clones, not every one. The table has about 57,000 clones, 88% seen once. Sequenced input: peripheral blood. The receptors come from a human donor in a cohort sampled during active COVID-19.

The chain employs TRBV18 and TRBJ1-3; D gene ambiguous. CDR3 length equals 14 residues. V lost 2 bases, J lost 7 bases, and 12 bases lay in between. Germline values: CDR1 KGHSH, CDR2 LQKENI. As DNA, the CDR3 is TGTGCCAGCTCACCAGGGAGCACCTCGAACACCATATATTTT. It translates to CASSPGSTSNTIYF.

The gene calls are TRBV4-3 and TRBJ2-7; D may be TRBD2 (6 bases). The CDR3 runs to 14 residues. The V end was cut by 1 base, the J end by 6 bases, with 13 bases between. The V gene's germline CDR1 is LGHNA and CDR2 YSLEER. CDR3 loop: CASSQGGDRIEQYF. CDR3 in DNA: TGCGCCAGCAGCCAAGGGGGGGATAGGATCGAGCAGTACTTC.

The chain is built from TRBV28 and TRBJ2-1; 8 bases align to TRBD2. Unmatched junction bases numbered 11, after V lost 4 bases and J lost 9 bases. The CDR3 totals 15 residues. Germline CDR1 MDHEN, CDR2 SYDVKM. CDR3 in amino acids: CASSSSGTSFLEQFF. CDR3 DNA: TGTGCCAGCAGTTCCTCCGGGACTAGTTTTCTTGAGCAGTTCTTC.

This sequence joins TRBV7-8 and TRBJ2-6; D unclear. CDR3 length equals 16 residues. Germline V lookup: CDR1 SGHVS, CDR2 FQNEAQ. Between the trimmed V and J ends, which lost 0 bases and 3 bases, there was a span of 9 bases. CDR3 coding DNA: TGTGCCAGCAGCTTAGCCAGGCTTTATGGGGCCAACGTCCTGACTTTC. Its protein product is CASSLARLYGANVLTF.

This chain connects TRBV6-5 to TRBJ1-1; TRBD1 matches 7 bases. The junction had 10 bases not matched to a gene; V was cut back by 8 bases and J by 4 bases. The length of the CDR3 is 14 residues. The germline gives CDR1 MNHEY, CDR2 SVGAGI. In DNA form, the CDR3 reads TGTGCCAGCGTGAACAGGGGTCACGGCACTGAAGCTTTCTTT. Its protein product is CASVNRGHGTEAFF.